This TCR beta chain derives from a study of cytomegalovirus exposure and HLA in healthy donors. In the PCR, 60 Vbeta and 13 Jbeta primers were used. Method: immunoSEQ multiplex PCR; TCRdb's copy keeps in-frame clones and lacks some. The listing contains about 200,000 clones. Germline assignment: CDR1 MNHEY and CDR2 SMNVEV (reference sequence). The CDR3 totals 15 residues. Between the trimmed V and J ends, which lost 3 bases and 2 bases, there was a span of 11 bases. Specimen: PBMCs. The chain carries TRBV27 and TRBJ1-5, with unresolved D. The clonotype comes from a man between 25 and 39 years old in good health and CMV-seronegative. The chain's CDR3 is CASSFGSGGNQPQHF. CDR3 DNA sequence: TGTGCCAGCAGTTTCGGATCGGGAGGCAATCAGCCCCAGCATTTT.